The 30 T cell receptor beta chains listed next were all sequenced from one sample in a study of blood T cell repertoires in COVID-19. Using immunoSEQ multiplex PCR, the repertoire was profiled, and TCRdb retains in-frame clones only, with some absent. The profile covers some 300,000 clones, with around nine tenths appearing a single time and 2% taken by the ten largest. The sequenced sample consisted of PBMCs or T cells enriched from blood (not recorded which). The receptors derive from a woman in her fifties or sixties in a cohort exposed to, infected with or recovered from COVID-19 (not recorded which).

The chain is built from TRBV7-9 and TRBJ2-5, with a weak D call TRBD1 (5 bases). V was shortened by 0 bases and J by 3 bases, with 8 bases between the two germline ends. Per the germline V gene, CDR1 is SEHNR and CDR2 is FQNEAQ (reference sequence). CDR3 size: 14 residues. CDR3 in amino acids: CASSLAKGKETQYF. Written as DNA, the CDR3 is TGTGCCAGCAGCTTAGCCAAGGGGAAAGAGACCCAGTACTTC.

J is TRBJ2-2 and V is TRBV4-2, with 8 bases matching TRBD2. This CDR3 comprises 17 residues. J gave up 6 bases and V 0 bases, and 9 bases lay outside the gene matches. Germline V gene sequence: CDR1 LGHNA, CDR2 YNFKEQ. This CDR3 is CASSQDPRLALAGELFF. The CDR3 coding sequence is TGTGCCAGCAGCCAAGATCCTCGACTAGCGCTCGCCGGGGAGCTGTTTTTT.

The chain is built from TRBV5-1 and TRBJ1-3; no firm D call. The CDR3 has 15 residues. Deletions cut 2 bases from V and 2 bases from J, with 11 bases between. Germline V CDR1 and CDR2: SGHRS, YFSETQ. The CDR3 coding sequence is TGCGCCAGCAGCTTACGAAATACGGCTGGAAACACCATATATTTT. It is translated as CASSLRNTAGNTIYF.

The chain employs TRBV4-1 and TRBJ2-1; 9 bases are a match to TRBD2. This CDR3 spans 17 amino acids. The V segment lost 0 bases and the J segment 7 bases; nucleotides outside the gene matches: 10. CDR1 MGHRA and CDR2 YSYEKL come from the germline V gene. Here the CDR3 DNA reads TGCGCCAGCAGCCAAGAGGGGTCGGCGGGAGGGGGGAATGAGCAGTTCTTC. It yields the protein CASSQEGSAGGGNEQFF.

The rearrangement links TRBV7-9 to TRBJ1-5; perhaps TRBD1 as D (5 bases). Germline CDR1 reads SEHNR; CDR2 reads FQNEAQ (reference sequence). Trimming shortened V by 3 bases and J by 2 bases, and 14 bases separated the two germline ends. The CDR3 is 16 amino acids. The CDR3 reads CASSFGQGGGNQPQHF. The CDR3 coding sequence is TGTGCCAGCAGCTTCGGGCAGGGCGGGGGCAATCAGCCCCAGCATTTT.

The genes are TRBV30 and TRBJ2-2, with D unclear. The ends were cut back, 3 bases at V and 2 bases at J, with 7 bases in the middle. Per the germline V gene, CDR1 is GTSNPN and CDR2 is SVGIG (reference sequence). This CDR3 is 13 amino acids long. CDR3 nucleotide sequence: TGTGCCTGGAGGCCAGGCAACACCGGGGAGCTGTTTTTT. Its translation: CAWRPGNTGELFF.

This chain connects TRBV19 to TRBJ1-2, with TRBD1 matching over 9 bases. The germline V gene has CDR1 LNHDA and CDR2 SQIVND (reference sequence). Trimming cost V 3 bases and J 2 bases; bases outside gene matches: 4. The CDR3 extends over 15 amino acids. CDR3 protein: CASSIGTGKNYGYTF. For the CDR3, the DNA is TGTGCCAGTAGTATTGGGACAGGGAAAAACTATGGCTACACCTTC.

The chain combines TRBV27 with TRBJ1-1, with D tentatively TRBD1 (5 bases). In germline, CDR1 is MNHEY, CDR2 SMNVEV (reference sequence). V was pared by 7 bases and J by 1 base, with 22 bases between. The CDR3 sequence is 17 residues long. The CDR3 DNA reads TGTGCCAGCACTCACAACGGGGGGGTTGCTACGAACACTGAAGCTTTCTTT. Translating gives CASTHNGGVATNTEAFF.

The chain carries TRBV28 and TRBJ1-1; tentative D call: TRBD1 (5 bases). Trimming stripped 6 bases from V and 1 base from J, with 24 bases between. CDR1 and CDR2 from the germline V gene are MDHEN and SYDVKM. This CDR3 has 18 amino acids. DNA for the CDR3: TGTGCCAGCAGCCTACCAGGGAATTGGGGAAGGAGGAACACTGAAGCTTTCTTT. It is translated as CASSLPGNWGRRNTEAFF.

This clone showed up many times. The rearrangement joins TRBV19 to TRBJ2-1; 9 bases are shared with TRBD2. The J segment lost 5 bases and the V segment lost 7 bases, leaving 9 bases of the junction unmatched. The CDR3 is 15 residues long. Germline V CDR1 and CDR2: LNHDA, SQIVND (reference sequence). The CDR3 nucleotides are TGTGCCAGTAAGGGAACAGCGGGAGGAAACAATGAGCAGTTCTTC. Protein product: CASKGTAGGNNEQFF.

V gene TRBV11-2 combines with J gene TRBJ2-3; 8 bases map to TRBD2. Germline CDR1 is SGHAT and CDR2 is FQNNGV. V shed 6 bases, J shed 3 bases, and the junction held 8 bases outside the gene matches. The CDR3 extends over 15 amino acids. Written as DNA, the CDR3 is TGTGCCAGCAGTCTCCGGGGGGGTGCGACAGATACGCAGTATTTT. This codes for CASSLRGGATDTQYF.

This clone was seen many times. The chain is built from TRBV27 and TRBJ2-7; D not resolved. The CDR3 totals 14 residues. V lost 3 bases and J 3 bases, leaving 12 bases between the germline ends. The germline gives CDR1 MNHEY, CDR2 SMNVEV (reference sequence). CDR3 DNA sequence: TGTGCCAGCAGTTTGGAGCCGATCCGCTACGAGCAGTACTTC. Amino acids: CASSLEPIRYEQYF.

The rearrangement links TRBV11-2 to TRBJ2-3; D gene ambiguous. The CDR3 is 12 amino acids. V was shortened by 5 bases and J by 5 bases, with 8 bases between the two germline ends. In germline, CDR1 is SGHAT, CDR2 FQNNGV. CDR3 protein: CASSQAGDTQYF. The CDR3 bases are TGTGCCAGCAGCCAGGCAGGAGATACGCAGTATTTT.

The chain couples TRBV10-1 to TRBJ2-2, with 12 bases that match TRBD1. From germline, CDR1 is WNHNN and CDR2 SYGVQD (reference sequence). The CDR3 is made up of 16 amino acids. Trimming removed 5 bases from V and 7 bases from J; junction bases left unmatched: 8. CDR3: CASSSGTGGAGGELFF. DNA for the CDR3: TGCGCCAGCAGTTCCGGGACAGGGGGCGCAGGCGGGGAGCTGTTTTTT.

CDR3 DNA: TGTGCTAACACAGGGGGGAGGTACGAGCAGTACTTC. Translation gives CANTGGRYEQYF. The genes are TRBV9 and TRBJ2-7; 8 positions agree with TRBD1. CDR1 is SGDLS and CDR2 is YYNGEE in the germline V gene. This CDR3 has 12 residues.

This chain uses TRBV7-2 with TRBJ2-7; 9 nucleotides align to TRBD2. From germline, CDR1 is SGHTA and CDR2 FQGNSA. The length of the CDR3 is 14 residues. The trim removed 2 bases at V and 2 bases at J, leaving 1 base unmatched. CDR3 coding DNA: TGTGCCAGCAGCTTATCTAGCGGGACCTACGAGCAGTACTTC. The encoded protein is CASSLSSGTYEQYF.

The V and J genes are TRBV28 and TRBJ1-5, with D perhaps TRBD1 (5 bases). V was cut by 6 bases and J by 0 bases, with 12 bases left in between. The germline V gene encodes CDR1 MDHEN and CDR2 SYDVKM. The CDR3 is 15 amino acids. The CDR3 nucleotides read TGTGCCAGCAGCAAGGCGGACATTAGCAATCAGCCCCAGCATTTT. Amino acid sequence: CASSKADISNQPQHF.

This chain uses TRBV14 with TRBJ2-1; 16 bases agree with TRBD2. The CDR3 covers 17 residues. V trimming: 2 bases; J trimming: 8 bases; junction bases outside the gene matches: 6. Germline CDR1 reads SGHDN; CDR2 reads FVKESK. The CDR3 loop is CASSQTTGLAGGDEQFF. CDR3 DNA sequence: TGTGCCAGCAGCCAAACCACGGGACTAGCGGGAGGGGATGAGCAGTTCTTC.

In this sample, this clone turned up once. Other DNA sequences in the sample encode the same CDR3. V gene TRBV12-3 or TRBV12-4 combines with J gene TRBJ1-5; tentative D call: TRBD1 (5 bases). This CDR3 region has 13 residues. Between the trimmed V and J ends, which lost 5 bases and 7 bases, there was a span of 12 bases. CDR3 coding DNA: TGTGCCAGCAGTCTTCAGGGAGGCCAGCCCCAGCATTTT. Translation gives CASSLQGGQPQHF.

The chain has TRBV5-1 and TRBJ1-2; the D gene is possibly TRBD1 (5 bases). Between the trimmed V and J ends, which lost 3 bases and 3 bases, there was a span of 9 bases. CDR1 is SGHRS and CDR2 is YFSETQ in the germline V gene. There are 13 residues in the CDR3. This CDR3 is CASSSQGDYGYTF. CDR3 bases: TGCGCCAGCAGCTCTCAAGGGGACTATGGCTACACCTTC.

CDR3 nucleotides: TGTGCCAGCAGTTTGGCGGGAATCTCCTACGAGCAGTACTTC. It yields the protein CASSLAGISYEQYF. The V and J genes are TRBV28 and TRBJ2-7; possible D gene TRBD2, 6 bases. The ends were cut back, 3 bases at V and 0 bases at J, with 9 bases in the middle. Germline CDR1 reads MDHEN; CDR2 reads SYDVKM. The CDR3 runs to 14 residues.

The chain has TRBV30 and TRBJ1-5, with TRBD1 matching 9 bases. Germline V gives CDR1 GTSNPN, CDR2 SVGIG (reference sequence). This CDR3 region has 13 residues. With V trimmed by 4 bases and J by 5 bases, 3 bases remained unmatched. Here the CDR3 reads CAWKQGAHQPQHF. In DNA form, the CDR3 reads TGTGCCTGGAAACAGGGGGCGCATCAGCCCCAGCATTTT. Filled out from reference TRBV30 and TRBJ1-5, the complete variable domain reads SQTIHQWPATLVQPVGSPLSLECTVEGTSNPNLYWYRQAAGRGLQLLFYSVGIGQISSEVPQNLSASRPQDRQFILSSKKLLLSDSGFYLCAWKQGAHQPQHFGDGTRLSIL.

This chain uses TRBV20-1 with TRBJ1-5; no firm D call. Germline CDR1 DFQATT, CDR2 SNEGSKA (reference sequence). The CDR3 is 14 amino acids. Deletions cut 3 bases from V and 6 bases from J, with 15 bases between. CDR3 sequence (DNA): TGCAGTGCTAGTCTACGGGGAGAGAGTCAGCCCCAGCATTTT. It codes for CSASLRGESQPQHF.

CDR3 in amino acids: CASSIGTIRGTSVGKLFF. As DNA, the CDR3 is TGTGCCAGTAGTATAGGTACCATCCGGGGTACGTCAGTTGGAAAACTGTTTTTT. The chain combines TRBV19 with TRBJ1-4; the D is unclear. Germline-derived CDR1 and CDR2 are LNHDA and SQIVND (reference sequence). Trimming removed 1 base from V and 10 bases from J, with 25 bases in between. This CDR3 has 18 amino acids.

This chain uses TRBV9 with TRBJ2-1; the D is unclear. Trimming stripped 4 bases from V and 6 bases from J, with 5 bases between. From germline, CDR1 is SGDLS and CDR2 YYNGEE. This CDR3 has 11 amino acids. The CDR3 DNA follows: TGTGCCAGCAGCCTAAGCAATGAGCAGTTCTTC. Translation gives CASSLSNEQFF.

This chain links TRBV10-1 with TRBJ2-3; 7 bases line up with TRBD2. The germline V gene encodes CDR1 WNHNN and CDR2 SYGVQD (reference sequence). The CDR3 sequence is 15 residues long. J gave up 8 bases and V 4 bases, and 12 bases lay outside the gene matches. The CDR3 bases are TGCGCCAGCAGTGCTGCGGGAGAAACCCTTGGTACGCAGTATTTT. Protein sequence: CASSAAGETLGTQYF.

The chain employs TRBV19 and TRBJ1-1, with D tentatively TRBD1 (5 bases). The V and J ends lost 5 bases and 5 bases respectively, with 9 bases between them. Germline CDR1 is LNHDA and CDR2 is SQIVND (reference sequence). This CDR3 comprises 12 residues. The CDR3 DNA sequence: TGTGCCAGTAGTTTCAGGGAAACTGAAGCTTTCTTT. It yields the protein CASSFRETEAFF.

This chain uses TRBV18 with TRBJ1-4; D call uncertain. Germline-derived CDR1 and CDR2 are KGHSH and LQKENI. CDR3 length: 16 residues. The V gene lost 6 bases and the J gene lost 10 bases, with 24 bases spanning the gap. Here the CDR3 reads CASSHQNRSFVGKLFF. DNA for the CDR3: TGTGCCAGCTCCCACCAAAACCGGAGTTTCGTCGGAAAACTGTTTTTT.

The chain recombines TRBV30 with TRBJ2-1; 7 bases line up with TRBD2. CDR1 is GTSNPN, CDR2 SVGIG, per germline (reference sequence). V lost 4 bases and J lost 10; bases outside the gene matches: 28. The CDR3 runs to 19 residues. CDR3 protein: CAWTPVTSRMSGTIIEQFF. CDR3 coding DNA: TGTGCCTGGACCCCGGTGACCAGTCGAATGAGCGGGACGATTATAGAGCAGTTCTTC.

The chain recombines TRBV29-1 with TRBJ2-3; unclear D gene. The CDR3 is made up of 14 amino acids. Germline loops: CDR1 SQVTM, CDR2 ANQGSEA. V was shortened by 4 bases and J by 2 bases, with 13 bases between the two germline ends. CDR3 loop: CSVGRSTPTDTQYF. CDR3 DNA: TGCAGCGTTGGGCGGAGTACGCCCACAGATACGCAGTATTTT.